This T cell receptor (beta chain) appears in the sequencing data of a study of control samples from healthy donors and cancer patients. To note about this clone: The identical CDR3 is also encoded by other nucleotide sequences in the sample.

The data were produced by immunoSEQ multiplex PCR, yet TCRdb's version contains in-frame clones alone and is incomplete. The table shows 110,000 or so clones, with approximately 82% occurring only once. The TCR sequence derives from a young man in good health. The sequenced sample was blood.

Written as DNA, the CDR3 is TGTGCCACCAGCGGACACCCTGCGAACCCCGAGTTCTTC. Its translation is CATSGHPANPEFF. V usage is TRBV15 and J usage is TRBJ2-1; D is perhaps TRBD1 (5 bases). CDR1 LNHNV and CDR2 YYDKDF come from the germline V gene (reference sequence). The CDR3 is made up of 13 amino acids. The V end lost 5 bases, the J end lost 14 bases, and 19 bases lay between the germline ends.